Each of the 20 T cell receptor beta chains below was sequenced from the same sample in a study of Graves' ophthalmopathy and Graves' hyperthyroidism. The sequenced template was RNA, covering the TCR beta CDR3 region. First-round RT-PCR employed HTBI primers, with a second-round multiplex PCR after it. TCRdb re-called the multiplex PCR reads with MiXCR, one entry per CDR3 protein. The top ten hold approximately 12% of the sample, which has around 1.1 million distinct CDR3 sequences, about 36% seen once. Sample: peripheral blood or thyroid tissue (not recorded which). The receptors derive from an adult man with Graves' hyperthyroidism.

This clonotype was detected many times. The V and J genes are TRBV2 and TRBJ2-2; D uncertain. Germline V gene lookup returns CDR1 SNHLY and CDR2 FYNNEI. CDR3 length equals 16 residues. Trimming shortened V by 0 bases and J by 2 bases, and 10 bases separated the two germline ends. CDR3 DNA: TGTGCCAGCAGTGAAGCGGAATCCAGTAACACCGGGGAGCTGTTTTTT. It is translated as CASSEAESSNTGELFF.

The CDR3 DNA reads TGTGCCAGCAGCCACACAGGGGGCACCAGGACCGGGGAGCTGTTTTTT. Translation gives CASSHTGGTRTGELFF. V gene TRBV7-7 combines with J gene TRBJ2-2; 9 nucleotides match TRBD1. This CDR3 region has 16 residues. Trimming removed 5 bases from V and 5 bases from J; junction bases left unmatched: 9. Germline V gene sequence: CDR1 SSHAT, CDR2 FNYEAQ (reference sequence).

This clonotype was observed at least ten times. The CDR3: CRATGEQYF. In DNA form, the CDR3 reads TGCAGGGCGACTGGGGAGCAGTACTTC. The chain carries TRBV29-1 and TRBJ2-7; the D is unclear. Germline V CDR1 and CDR2: SQVTM, ANQGSEA. The CDR3 length is 9 residues.

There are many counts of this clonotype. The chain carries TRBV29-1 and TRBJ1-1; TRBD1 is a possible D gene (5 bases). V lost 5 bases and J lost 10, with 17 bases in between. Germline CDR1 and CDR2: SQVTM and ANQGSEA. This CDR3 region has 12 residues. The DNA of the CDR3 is TGCAGCGTTAGCCCGCGTTTCGGGGGAGCTTTCTTT. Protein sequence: CSVSPRFGGAFF.

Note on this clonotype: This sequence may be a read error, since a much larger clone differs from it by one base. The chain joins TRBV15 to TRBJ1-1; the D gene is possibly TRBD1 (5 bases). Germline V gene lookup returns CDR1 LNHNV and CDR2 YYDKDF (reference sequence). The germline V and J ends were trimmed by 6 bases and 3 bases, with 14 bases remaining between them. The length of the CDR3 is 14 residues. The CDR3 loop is CATRTARVDTEAFF. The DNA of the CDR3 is TGTGCCACCAGGACGGCCAGGGTGGACACTGAAGCTTTCTTT.

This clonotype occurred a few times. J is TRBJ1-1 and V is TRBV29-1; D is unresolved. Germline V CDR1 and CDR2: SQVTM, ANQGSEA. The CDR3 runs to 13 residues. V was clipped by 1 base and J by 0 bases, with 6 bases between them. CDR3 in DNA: TGCAGCGTTGAAGTAAATATGAACACTGAAGCTTTCTTT. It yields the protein CSVEVNMNTEAFF.

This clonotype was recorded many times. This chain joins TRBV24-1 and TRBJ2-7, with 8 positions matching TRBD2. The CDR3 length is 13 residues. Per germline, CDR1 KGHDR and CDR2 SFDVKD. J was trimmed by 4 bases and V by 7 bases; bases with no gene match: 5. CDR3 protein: CATSDERGYEQYF. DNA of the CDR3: TGTGCCACCAGCGACGAGCGGGGGTACGAGCAGTACTTC.

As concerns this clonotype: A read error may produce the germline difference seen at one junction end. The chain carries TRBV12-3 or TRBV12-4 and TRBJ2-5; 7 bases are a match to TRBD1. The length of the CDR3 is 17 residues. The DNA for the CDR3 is TGTGCCAGCAGTCCTAACCTCGGACAGGCTACCCAAGAGACCCAGCACTTC. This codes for CASSPNLGQATQETQHF.

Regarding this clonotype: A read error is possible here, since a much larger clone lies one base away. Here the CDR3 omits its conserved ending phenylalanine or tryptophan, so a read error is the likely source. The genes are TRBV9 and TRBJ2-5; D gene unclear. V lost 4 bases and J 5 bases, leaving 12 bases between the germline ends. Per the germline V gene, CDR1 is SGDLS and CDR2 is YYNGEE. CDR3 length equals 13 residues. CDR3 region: CASSTPGLETQYV. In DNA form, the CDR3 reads TGTGCCAGCAGCACCCCTGGGTTGGAGACCCAGTACGTC.

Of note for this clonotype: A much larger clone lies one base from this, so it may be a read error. For the CDR3, the DNA is TGCAGTGCTAGCGGGACAGGGGGCCTAGAGACCCAGTACTTC. Encoded protein: CSASGTGGLETQYF. The V call is TRBV20-1, the J call TRBJ2-5; 12 bases fit TRBD1. Trimming took 3 bases from V and 4 from J; bases not matched to a gene: 3. Germline V CDR1 and CDR2: DFQATT, SNEGSKA (reference sequence). This CDR3 contains 14 residues.

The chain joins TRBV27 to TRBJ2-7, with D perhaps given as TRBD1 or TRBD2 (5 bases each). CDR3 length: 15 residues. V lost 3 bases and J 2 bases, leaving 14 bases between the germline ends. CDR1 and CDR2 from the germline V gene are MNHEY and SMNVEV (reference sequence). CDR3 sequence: CASSFGAGATYEQYF. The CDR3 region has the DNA TGTGCCAGCAGTTTTGGGGCCGGGGCCACCTACGAGCAGTACTTC.

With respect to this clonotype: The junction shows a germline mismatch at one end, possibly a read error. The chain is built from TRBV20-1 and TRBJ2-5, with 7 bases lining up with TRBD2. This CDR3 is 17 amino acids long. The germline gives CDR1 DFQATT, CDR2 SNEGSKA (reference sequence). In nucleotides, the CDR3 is TGCAGTGCTAGAACTTATGGGCTAGCGGAGCTCCAAGCGACCCAGTACTTC. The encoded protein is CSARTYGLAELQATQYF.

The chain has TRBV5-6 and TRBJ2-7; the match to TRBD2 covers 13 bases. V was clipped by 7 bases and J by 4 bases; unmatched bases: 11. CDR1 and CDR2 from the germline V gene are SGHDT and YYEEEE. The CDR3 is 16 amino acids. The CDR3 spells CASGDGTSGNSYEQYF. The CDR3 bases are TGTGCCAGCGGAGATGGGACTAGCGGGAACTCGTACGAGCAGTACTTC. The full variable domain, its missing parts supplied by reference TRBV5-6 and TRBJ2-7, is DAGVTQSPTHLIKTRGQQVTLRCSPKSGHDTVSWYQQALGQGPQFIFQYYEEEERQRGNFPDRFSGHQFPNYSSELNVNALLLGDSALYLCASGDGTSGNSYEQYFGPGTRLTVT.

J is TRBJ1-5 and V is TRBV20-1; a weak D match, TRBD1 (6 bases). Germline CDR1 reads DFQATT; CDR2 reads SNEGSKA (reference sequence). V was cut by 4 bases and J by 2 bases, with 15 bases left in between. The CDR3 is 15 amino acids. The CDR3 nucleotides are TGCAGTGCTATCCCCAACAGGGAACGCAATCAGCCCCAGCATTTT. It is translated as CSAIPNRERNQPQHF.

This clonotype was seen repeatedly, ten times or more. The CDR3 sequence is CASSPGDFSSYEQYF. CDR3 sequence (DNA): TGTGCCAGCAGCCCCGGCGATTTTAGCTCCTACGAGCAGTACTTC. The chain couples TRBV7-9 to TRBJ2-7; no definite D call. The CDR3 runs 15 residues. The V gene's germline CDR1 is SEHNR and CDR2 FQNEAQ (reference sequence). V was shortened by 5 bases and J by 0 bases, with 14 bases between the two germline ends.

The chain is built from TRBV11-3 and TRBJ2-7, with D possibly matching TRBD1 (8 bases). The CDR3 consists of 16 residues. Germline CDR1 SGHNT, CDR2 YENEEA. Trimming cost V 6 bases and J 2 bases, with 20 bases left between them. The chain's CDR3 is CASSQGAGDQPYEQYF. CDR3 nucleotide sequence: TGTGCCAGCAGTCAGGGGGCGGGGGACCAACCCTACGAGCAGTACTTC.

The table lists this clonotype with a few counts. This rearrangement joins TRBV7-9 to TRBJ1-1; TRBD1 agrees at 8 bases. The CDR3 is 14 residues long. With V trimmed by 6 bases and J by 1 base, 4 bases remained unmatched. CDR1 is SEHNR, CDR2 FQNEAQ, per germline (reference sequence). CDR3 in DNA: TGTGCCAGCAGGATCACAGGGGGGAACACTGAAGCTTTCTTT. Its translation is CASRITGGNTEAFF.

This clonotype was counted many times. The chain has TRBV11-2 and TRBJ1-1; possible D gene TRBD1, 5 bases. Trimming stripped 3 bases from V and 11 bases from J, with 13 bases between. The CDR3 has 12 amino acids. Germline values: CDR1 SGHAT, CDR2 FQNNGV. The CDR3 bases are TGTGCCAGCAGCTTTAGGCAGGGAAGCGCTTTCTTT. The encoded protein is CASSFRQGSAFF.

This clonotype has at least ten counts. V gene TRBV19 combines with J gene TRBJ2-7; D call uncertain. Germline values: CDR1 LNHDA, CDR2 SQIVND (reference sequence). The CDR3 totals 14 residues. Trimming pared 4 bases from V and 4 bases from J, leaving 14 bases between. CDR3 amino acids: CASSSAVVGYEQYF. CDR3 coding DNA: TGTGCCAGTAGTAGCGCCGTAGTGGGATACGAGCAGTACTTC.

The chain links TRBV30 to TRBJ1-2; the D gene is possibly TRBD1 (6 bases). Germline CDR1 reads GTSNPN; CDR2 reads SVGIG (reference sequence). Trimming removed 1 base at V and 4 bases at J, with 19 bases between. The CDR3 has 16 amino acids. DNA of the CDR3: TGTGCCTGGAGTGGGACAGAAAACCGCTATGGCTATGGCTACACCTTC. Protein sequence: CAWSGTENRYGYGYTF.